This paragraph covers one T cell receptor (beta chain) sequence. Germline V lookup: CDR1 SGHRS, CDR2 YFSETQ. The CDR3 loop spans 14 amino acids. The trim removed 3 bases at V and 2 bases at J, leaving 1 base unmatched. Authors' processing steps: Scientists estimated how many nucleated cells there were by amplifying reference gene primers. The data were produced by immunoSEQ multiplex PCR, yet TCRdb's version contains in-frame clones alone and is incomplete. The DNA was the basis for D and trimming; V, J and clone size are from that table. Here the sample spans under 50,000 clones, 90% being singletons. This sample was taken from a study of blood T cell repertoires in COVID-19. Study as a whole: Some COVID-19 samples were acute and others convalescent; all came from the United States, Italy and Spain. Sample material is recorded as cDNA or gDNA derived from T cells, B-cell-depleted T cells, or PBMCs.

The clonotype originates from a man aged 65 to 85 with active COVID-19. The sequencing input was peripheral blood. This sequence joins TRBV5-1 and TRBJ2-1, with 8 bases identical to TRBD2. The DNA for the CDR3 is TGCGCCAGCAGCTCGGGGGGGACCTACAATGAGCAGTTCTTC. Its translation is CASSSGGTYNEQFF.